These 10 T cell receptor beta chains were all obtained from the same sample, sequenced in a study of blood T cell repertoires in COVID-19. The repertoire was sequenced with immunoSEQ multiplex PCR; TCRdb's copy has only in-frame clones and lacks some. The data contain about 190,000 clones, around 79% of them singletons. Sequencing used peripheral blood. Receptors were obtained from an older woman with acute or convalescent COVID-19.

The J gene is TRBJ1-5, the V gene TRBV5-6; possibly TRBD1 for D (6 bases). Germline V CDR1 and CDR2: SGHDT, YYEEEE. Trimming stripped 1 base from V and 8 bases from J, with 19 bases between. This CDR3 is built from 16 residues. Written as DNA, the CDR3 is TGTGCCAGCAGCTTGTCGGGGGTAGGGGGACTAAAGCCCCAGCATTTT. This encodes CASSLSGVGGLKPQHF.

In its sample, this clone was seen a few times. This chain joins TRBV7-2 and TRBJ1-4; no definite D call. This CDR3 has 8 amino acids. V was pared by 5 bases and J by 15 bases, with 4 bases between. Germline V gene data show CDR1 as SGHTA and CDR2 as FQGNSA. CDR3 amino acids: CASSPVFF. In DNA, the CDR3 is TGTGCCAGCAGCCCTGTGTTTTTT.

The chain uses TRBV7-3 and TRBJ2-1, with 9 positions matching TRBD1. Germline V gene lookup returns CDR1 SGHTA and CDR2 FQGTGA. This CDR3 has 15 amino acids. V lost 4 bases and J lost 7; bases outside the gene matches: 8. The DNA of the CDR3 is TGTGCCAGCAGCTGGGGACAGGGTGAGTGGAATGAGCAGTTCTTC. Translation gives CASSWGQGEWNEQFF.

In its sample, this clone was seen a few times. The chain carries TRBV19 and TRBJ1-1, with D unresolved. Trimming left V 6 bases short and J 5 bases short, with 13 bases between. Germline lookup yields CDR1 LNHDA and CDR2 SQIVND (reference sequence). The CDR3 length is 13 residues. The CDR3 spells CASRGPGRTEAFF. The CDR3 DNA reads TGTGCCAGTAGAGGTCCGGGAAGAACTGAAGCTTTCTTT.

V usage is TRBV4-1 and J usage is TRBJ2-7; maybe TRBD1 (6 bases). V lost 5 bases to trimming and J lost 0 bases, with 11 bases between them. The length of the CDR3 is 14 residues. Germline V lookup: CDR1 MGHRA, CDR2 YSYEKL. In DNA, the CDR3 is TGCGCCAGCAGCATCCAGACAGGCTCCTACGAGCAGTACTTC. Residues: CASSIQTGSYEQYF.

The chain uses TRBV9 and TRBJ1-1, with TRBD1 matching 7 bases. The CDR3 has 17 amino acids. The V gene end was trimmed by 3 bases and the J gene end by 1 base; junction bases not matched to a gene: 12. Germline CDR1 SGDLS, CDR2 YYNGEE. CDR3 DNA: TGTGCCAGCAGCGCCCCCCAGATGGCAGGGGGGAACACTGAAGCTTTCTTT. Protein: CASSAPQMAGGNTEAFF. The variable domain in full, completed from reference TRBV9 and TRBJ1-1, reads DSGVTQTPKHLITATGQRVTLRCSPRSGDLSVYWYQQSLDQGLQFLIQYYNGEERAKGNILERFSAQQFPDLHSELNLSSLELGDSALYFCASSAPQMAGGNTEAFFGQGTRLTVV.

V and J are TRBV11-1 and TRBJ2-1, with TRBD2 as a possible D gene (5 bases). This CDR3 has 13 residues. Germline V gives CDR1 SGHAT, CDR2 FQDESV (reference sequence). The V end lost 2 bases, the J end lost 9 bases, and 11 bases lay between the germline ends. The CDR3 is CASSLSREREQFF. The CDR3 DNA is TGTGCCAGCAGCTTATCTAGGGAGCGTGAGCAGTTCTTC.

The chain employs TRBV9 and TRBJ2-1, with 10 bases fitting TRBD2. CDR1 and CDR2 from the germline V gene are SGDLS and YYNGEE. V dropped 0 bases and J dropped 1; count of bases not matched to a gene: 7. CDR3 size: 18 residues. The chain's CDR3 is CASSVGGTSAPSYNEQFF. The CDR3 bases are TGTGCCAGCAGCGTAGGGGGGACTAGCGCCCCGTCCTACAATGAGCAGTTCTTC.

The rearrangement links TRBV28 to TRBJ1-5; TRBD1 is a possible D gene (6 bases). Germline CDR1 reads MDHEN; CDR2 reads SYDVKM. V lost 2 bases and J lost 7, with 21 bases in between. CDR3 size: 17 residues. CDR3 sequence reads: CASSLGGLPRGLQPQHF. The DNA of the CDR3 is TGTGCCAGCAGTTTAGGGGGGCTACCGCGGGGGCTACAGCCCCAGCATTTT.

The chain joins TRBV5-1 to TRBJ1-2; D call uncertain. V was cut by 0 bases and J by 3 bases, with 15 bases left in between. This CDR3 has 16 amino acids. Per germline, CDR1 SGHRS and CDR2 YFSETQ. CDR3 DNA sequence: TGCGCCAGCAGCTTGGATCAGGCAGAAACTTACTATGGCTACACCTTC. This translates into CASSLDQAETYYGYTF. The whole variable domain, remainder taken from reference TRBV5-1 and TRBJ1-2, is KAGVTQTPRYLIKTRGQQVTLSCSPISGHRSVSWYQQTPGQGLQFLFEYFSETQRNKGNFPGRFSGRQFSNSRSEMNVSTLELGDSALYLCASSLDQAETYYGYTFGSGTRLTVV.